This T cell receptor beta chain emerged from a study of cytomegalovirus exposure and HLA in healthy donors. The CDR3 loop spans 14 amino acids. Germline CDR1 is SGHRS and CDR2 is YFSETQ. The V end lost 4 bases, the J end lost 13 bases, and 18 bases lay between the germline ends. The PCR contained 60 Vbeta and 13 Jbeta primers. Measured with immunoSEQ multiplex PCR; TCRdb has only the in-frame clones, and not every one. Of some 200,000 clones in the sample, 9.5% were seen once. As for this clone: No antigen is known for it.

Study conclusions and caveats: Sequences of the TCR beta chain were said to predict the HLA-A and HLA-B alleles of most subjects accurately. The authors later found HLA-associated TCR beta chains more clonally expanded than equally common others.

Sequencing input: PBMCs. V gene TRBV5-1 combines with J gene TRBJ1-6; D is undetermined. This TCR was sampled from a woman in her twenties or thirties in good health and CMV-seropositive. DNA of the CDR3: TGCGCCAGCAGCCTAGAGGCCCGAAAAGGTCCCCTCCACTTT. It encodes CASSLEARKGPLHF.